The rows below give T cell receptor beta chains drawn from one sample of a study of cytomegalovirus exposure and HLA in healthy donors. Clones were read by immunoSEQ multiplex PCR, and TCRdb kept only the in-frame ones, dropping some. The sample yields more than 150,000 clones, around 77% seen once. Sequenced material: PBMCs. Receptors originate from a woman aged 25 to 39 in good health and CMV-seronegative. The CDR3 runs from the conserved cysteine through the conserved F or W. Each record gives: J gene, V gene, clone size, D gene, CDR3 DNA, CDR3 protein. A D gene is named only where the DNA matches it firmly. For some rows the clone size is stated as once, few or many, or as a class when expanded; others skip it.

>TRBJ1-1|TRBV11-1|few|NA
TGTGCCAGCAGCTTAGCGTCTGGAGGAGCTTTCTTT
CASSLASGGAFF
>TRBJ1-2|TRBV4-2|NA|NA
TGTGCCAGCAGCCAAGACGGGGTTACCTATGGCTACACCTTC
CASSQDGVTYGYTF
>TRBJ1-5|TRBV6-1|NA|TRBD1
TGTGCCAGCAGGCTACAGGGGATAGACAATCAGCCCCAGCATTTT
CASRLQGIDNQPQHF
>TRBJ1-1|TRBV4-1|NA|NA
TGCGCCAGCAGGGGGCAGTTAAAGAACACTGAAGCTTTCTTT
CASRGQLKNTEAFF
>TRBJ1-2|TRBV6-5|NA|NA
TGTGCCAGCAGACTTACGGGACAAGTCTATGGCTACACCTTC
CASRLTGQVYGYTF
>TRBJ2-1|TRBV5-1|NA|TRBD1
TGCGCCAGCAGCTTGAACAGGGGCCTTCTGGATGAGCAGTTCTTC
CASSLNRGLLDEQFF
>TRBJ2-7|TRBV27|few|TRBD1
TGTGCCAGCAAGCGGACAGGGGACTCCTACGAGCAGTACTTC
CASKRTGDSYEQYF
>TRBJ1-1|TRBV29-1|NA|NA
TGCAGCGTTTGGGGAGATGGTGAAGCTTTCTTT
CSVWGDGEAFF
>TRBJ2-3|TRBV10-3|few|NA
TGTGCCATCATGCGGACTAGCACAGATACGCAGTATTTT
CAIMRTSTDTQYF
>TRBJ2-7|TRBV5-8|NA|NA
TGTGCCAGCAGCTTGAGATCCGGGGACTCCTACGAGCAGTACTTC
CASSLRSGDSYEQYF
>TRBJ1-5|TRBV30|NA|NA
TGTGCCTGGAGTGACAGTGACAATCAGCCCCAGCATTTT
CAWSDSDNQPQHF
>TRBJ2-1|TRBV27|NA|TRBD1
TGTGCCAGCAGTCCGCGACAGGGAGCCTTCGGTAATGAGCAGTTCTTC
CASSPRQGAFGNEQFF
>TRBJ2-7|TRBV30|NA|TRBD1
TGTGCCTGGATCACGGGCAGGACAGGGGCTCGGAGCTCCTACGAGCAGTACTTC
CAWITGRTGARSSYEQYF
>TRBJ2-7|TRBV10-2|once|TRBD1
TGCGCCAGCACCCCGCCCGGGACAGGACCCTACGAGCAGTACTTC
CASTPPGTGPYEQYF
>TRBJ1-6|TRBV10-1|NA|NA
TGCGCCAGCAGTGCCGGGGGGCAGGAATCACCCCTCCACTTT
CASSAGGQESPLHF
>TRBJ2-3|TRBV6-5|once|NA
TGTGCCAGCAGGCCGACAGTCAGTCCCGCAGATACGCAGTATTTT
CASRPTVSPADTQYF
>TRBJ1-4|TRBV2|NA|NA
TGTGCCAGCGGCCGGCGGGGGGTTCATGAAAAACTGTTTTTT
CASGRRGVHEKLFF
>TRBJ2-3|TRBV7-9|NA|TRBD1
TGTGCCAGCAGCTTTCCCCGACAGGGTTATACGCAGTATTTT
CASSFPRQGYTQYF
>TRBJ1-1|TRBV6-1|NA|NA
TGTGCCAGCAGTGAATGGTTGCTGGGGGCAGAAGAATTGAACACTGAAGCTTTCTTT
CASSEWLLGAEELNTEAFF
>TRBJ2-2|TRBV6-5|NA|NA
TGTGCCAGCAATCCCAGGGAAAGGACCGGGGAGCTGTTTTTT
CASNPRERTGELFF
>TRBJ2-5|TRBV25-1|NA|TRBD2
TGTGCCAGCAGTGATGCAAGATCTAGCGGAGAGACCCAGTACTTC
CASSDARSSGETQYF
>TRBJ2-5|TRBV5-4|NA|NA
TGTGCCAGCAGCTTGGGAGGCGGGGGCACAGAGACCCAGTACTTC
CASSLGGGGTETQYF
>TRBJ2-3|TRBV6-1|NA|TRBD2
TGTGCCAGCAGTGAATGGGGAGGACTAGCGGGGGCACCTAGCACAGATACGCAGTATTTT
CASSEWGGLAGAPSTDTQYF
>TRBJ2-7|TRBV29-1|NA|TRBD1
TGCAGCGTTGATACAGGGGGCGTCGGTTGGGAGCAGTACTTC
CSVDTGGVGWEQYF
>TRBJ2-1|TRBV6-5|NA|TRBD2
TGTGCCAGCAGGAGCGGGGTTTACAATGAGCAGTTCTTC
CASRSGVYNEQFF
>TRBJ2-1|TRBV5-4|NA|NA
TGTGCCAGCAGCCCAGAGGGCGCTAGAGGGAATGAGCAGTTCTTC
CASSPEGARGNEQFF
>TRBJ1-6|TRBV9|NA|TRBD1
TGTGCCAGCAGCTTCCGGGACAGTTATTCACCCCTCCACTTT
CASSFRDSYSPLHF
>TRBJ2-1|TRBV19|NA|NA
TGTGCCAGTAGTATAGACCCCGGCTCCTACAATGAGCAGTTCTTC
CASSIDPGSYNEQFF
>TRBJ1-1|TRBV13|NA|NA
TGTGCCAGCAGCTTCGCAGGCCCAACGACTGAAGCTTTCTTT
CASSFAGPTTEAFF
>TRBJ2-5|TRBV10-3|NA|TRBD2
TGTGCCACCCACGGGACTAGCGGCATGGGGGGAGAGACCCAGTACTTC
CATHGTSGMGGETQYF
>TRBJ2-7|TRBV7-9|few|TRBD1
TGTGCCAGCAGCCTAGAAACAGGGGCGAGGGAGCAGTACTTC
CASSLETGAREQYF
>TRBJ1-1|TRBV7-9|NA|NA
TGTGCCAGCAGCTTAGTCGGGGAGGGACGGAACACTGAAGCTTTCTTT
CASSLVGEGRNTEAFF
>TRBJ1-4|TRBV27|NA|TRBD1
TGTGCCAGCAGTTTACTCCCCCGGGACAGAGGTGAAAAACTGTTTTTT
CASSLLPRDRGEKLFF